These 23 T cell receptor beta chains came from one sample sequenced in a study of T cell responses to AZD1222 COVID-19 vaccine. Generated by immunoSEQ multiplex PCR, the TCRdb table keeps only in-frame clones and is missing some. The sample carries 85,000 to 90,000 clones, roughly nine tenths recorded once. The specimen comprised peripheral blood, sampled on day 0 of AZD1222 vaccination. Receptors originate from an adult in good health.

This clone was observed a single time. This chain uses TRBV12-3 or TRBV12-4 with TRBJ1-5; D unresolved. Trimming removed 0 bases from V and 16 bases from J, with 16 bases in between. This CDR3 region has 13 residues. In DNA, the CDR3 is TGTGCCAGCAGTTTAGCTCGAGGGAAAGTCATACATTTT. Residues: CASSLARGKVIHF.

This rearrangement joins TRBV19 to TRBJ2-6; D gene uncertain. V lost 5 bases and J 0 bases, leaving 8 bases between the germline ends. CDR1 and CDR2 from the germline V gene are LNHDA and SQIVND (reference sequence). This CDR3 region has 15 residues. This CDR3 reads CASSVHRSGANVLTF. The DNA of the CDR3 is TGTGCCAGTAGTGTCCACCGCTCTGGGGCCAACGTCCTGACTTTC.

CDR3 in DNA: TGTGCCAGCAGTTACTCGCCGGGGGGCAATCAGCCCCAGCATTTT. It codes for CASSYSPGGNQPQHF. The rearrangement joins TRBV6-5 to TRBJ1-5; possible D gene TRBD1, 5 bases. From germline, CDR1 is MNHEY and CDR2 SVGAGI. Trimming stripped 0 bases from V and 2 bases from J, with 8 bases between. This CDR3 contains 15 residues.

This chain joins TRBV7-9 and TRBJ2-7, with D maybe TRBD1 (6 bases). Deletions cut 5 bases from V and 6 bases from J, with 20 bases between. The CDR3 spans 15 residues. In germline, CDR1 is SEHNR, CDR2 FQNEAQ (reference sequence). The CDR3 bases are TGTGCCAGCAGCCCTATTTTGGGTCAGGGGAGCGAGCAGTACTTC. It yields the protein CASSPILGQGSEQYF.

This clone was observed once. The rearrangement links TRBV12-5 to TRBJ2-7; 9 nucleotides line up with TRBD1. V lost 5 bases to trimming and J lost 2 bases; unmatched junction nucleotides: 10. In germline, CDR1 is LGHNT, CDR2 FRNRAP. This CDR3 has 16 residues. CDR3 sequence: CASGDTGGASAYEQYF. The CDR3 DNA sequence: TGTGCTAGTGGTGATACAGGGGGCGCATCGGCCTACGAGCAGTACTTC.

This sequence joins TRBV20-1 and TRBJ1-1, with a weak D call TRBD1 (6 bases). This CDR3 comprises 11 residues. Trimming removed 6 bases at V and 3 bases at J, with 8 bases between. Looked up from germline, CDR1 is DFQATT and CDR2 is SNEGSKA (reference sequence). The CDR3 DNA reads as TGCAGTGCATACAGGGACACTGAAGCTTTCTTT. Its translation: CSAYRDTEAFF.

The chain employs TRBV13 and TRBJ1-1; D may be TRBD1 (5 bases). CDR1 and CDR2 (germline): PRHDT, FYEKMQ (reference sequence). With 5 bases removed from V and 3 bases from J, the gap between germline ends came to 16 bases. The CDR3 length is 15 residues. CDR3 loop: CASSPPREVDTEAFF. DNA of the CDR3: TGTGCCAGCAGCCCTCCCAGGGAGGTTGACACTGAAGCTTTCTTT.

The chain has TRBV14 and TRBJ2-7; D unresolved. The CDR3 extends over 14 amino acids. The germline V gene has CDR1 SGHDN and CDR2 FVKESK. V was trimmed by 1 base and J by 2 bases, leaving 9 bases between them. The CDR3 nucleotides are TGTGCCAGCAGCCAAGGGATCGGCCCCTACGAGCAGTACTTC. It encodes CASSQGIGPYEQYF. Full variable domain (rest looked up from reference TRBV14 and TRBJ2-7): EAGVTQFPSHSVIEKGQTVTLRCDPISGHDNLYWYRRVMGKEIKFLLHFVKESKQDESGMPNNRFLAERTGGTYSTLKVQPAELEDSGVYFCASSQGIGPYEQYFGPGTRLTVT.

CDR3 DNA sequence: TGCGCCAGCAGCTTGGGACAGGGGGCGCGGGATACGCAGTATTTT. Translated: CASSLGQGARDTQYF. V usage is TRBV5-1 and J usage is TRBJ2-3; 10 nucleotides agree with TRBD1. The CDR3 spans 15 residues. With 0 bases clipped from V and 6 bases from J, the junction kept 4 bases outside the gene matches. CDR1 is SGHRS, CDR2 YFSETQ, per germline.

This clone has a single count. The chain is built from TRBV4-1 and TRBJ2-3; D might be TRBD1 (5 bases). The ends were cut back, 0 bases at V and 0 bases at J, with 10 bases in the middle. CDR3 size: 16 residues. Germline values: CDR1 MGHRA, CDR2 YSYEKL. CDR3: CASSQDDRSSTDTQYF. The CDR3 bases are TGCGCCAGCAGCCAAGATGACAGATCTAGCACAGATACGCAGTATTTT.

The table lists this clone with a count of one. V and J are TRBV6-5 and TRBJ2-7, with a possible D match to TRBD1 (6 bases). V lost 7 bases to trimming and J lost 2 bases, with 12 bases between them. Germline CDR1 MNHEY, CDR2 SVGAGI. CDR3 length: 13 amino acids. CDR3 sequence reads: CASTETGTYEQYF. CDR3 sequence (DNA): TGTGCCAGCACCGAAACAGGGACCTACGAGCAGTACTTC.

The chain links TRBV19 to TRBJ1-1; D unclear. Germline CDR1 is LNHDA and CDR2 is SQIVND (reference sequence). V lost 2 bases and J 4 bases, leaving 8 bases between the germline ends. The CDR3 loop spans 13 amino acids. The CDR3 sequence is CASSIKGFTEAFF. The CDR3 nucleotides read TGTGCCAGTAGTATAAAGGGTTTCACTGAAGCTTTCTTT.

The CDR3 DNA sequence: TGTGCCAGCTCAAGGAACGGACAAACGGGGGAGCAGTACTTC. Encoded protein: CASSRNGQTGEQYF. V gene TRBV18 combines with J gene TRBJ2-7; D is tentatively TRBD1 or TRBD2 (5 bases each). CDR1 is KGHSH and CDR2 is LQKENI in the germline V gene. This CDR3 spans 14 amino acids. V was trimmed by 5 bases and J by 7 bases, leaving 18 bases between them. Drawing the rest from reference TRBV18 and TRBJ2-7, the complete variable domain is NAGVMQNPRHLVRRRGQEARLRCSPMKGHSHVYWYRQLPEEGLKFMVYLQKENIIDESGMPKERFSAEFPKEGPSILRIQQVVRGDSAAYFCASSRNGQTGEQYFGPGTRLTVT.

The chain recombines TRBV12-3 or TRBV12-4 with TRBJ1-5; no clear D. V was trimmed by 7 bases and J by 7 bases, leaving 14 bases between them. This CDR3 has 13 amino acids. The CDR3 DNA sequence: TGTGCCAGCACCGATCATTTGGGCCAGCCCCAGCATTTT. Translated: CASTDHLGQPQHF.

The chain uses TRBV18 and TRBJ1-1; maybe TRBD1 (6 bases). CDR3 length: 13 amino acids. The ends were cut back, 5 bases at V and 8 bases at J, with 15 bases in the middle. Germline V CDR1 and CDR2: KGHSH, LQKENI. DNA for the CDR3: TGTGCCAGCTCAGGCCTCCAGGACAGAGAAGCTTTCTTT. Translating gives CASSGLQDREAFF.

The V gene is TRBV6-6, the J gene TRBJ1-5; unclear D gene. The V end lost 2 bases, the J end lost 0 bases, and 8 bases lay between the germline ends. The CDR3 has 15 residues. Germline CDR1 MNHNY, CDR2 SVGAGI (reference sequence). The CDR3: CASSYLANSNQPQHF. As DNA, the CDR3 is TGTGCCAGCAGTTACCTCGCCAATAGCAATCAGCCCCAGCATTTT.

The V gene is TRBV5-1, the J gene TRBJ2-1; 11 nucleotides line up with TRBD2. The CDR3 sequence is 16 residues long. The germline gives CDR1 SGHRS, CDR2 YFSETQ. Trimming at V came to 1 base and at J to 4 bases, leaving 4 bases not matched to a gene. This CDR3 is CASSLPRLAGYNEQFF. As DNA, the CDR3 is TGCGCCAGCAGCTTGCCGAGACTAGCGGGGTACAATGAGCAGTTCTTC. Using reference TRBV5-1 and TRBJ2-1 for the parts outside the CDR3, the full variable domain is KAGVTQTPRYLIKTRGQQVTLSCSPISGHRSVSWYQQTPGQGLQFLFEYFSETQRNKGNFPGRFSGRQFSNSRSEMNVSTLELGDSALYLCASSLPRLAGYNEQFFGPGTRLTVL.

In DNA, the CDR3 is TGTGCCAGCAGTTTATCTTCCAGTTCTTCACCCCTCCACTTT. It encodes CASSLSSSSSPLHF. V is TRBV28 and J is TRBJ1-6; unclear D gene. From germline, CDR1 is MDHEN and CDR2 SYDVKM. The CDR3 has 14 residues. Trimming left V 1 base short and J 9 bases short, with 10 bases between.

The chain carries TRBV2 and TRBJ1-2; D is unresolved. The V gene lost 3 bases and the J gene lost 8 bases, with 16 bases spanning the gap. This CDR3 is 14 amino acids long. CDR1 and CDR2 (germline): SNHLY, FYNNEI. The DNA of the CDR3 is TGTGCCAGCAGTGATAAAGTTAACCCTTGGGGCTACACCTTC. It codes for CASSDKVNPWGYTF.

The V call is TRBV7-9, the J call TRBJ2-7, with D possibly being TRBD2 (5 bases). Germline lookup yields CDR1 SEHNR and CDR2 FQNEAQ (reference sequence). V was clipped by 5 bases and J by 3 bases, with 14 bases between them. This CDR3 spans 14 amino acids. CDR3 loop: CASSTRRDVYEQYF. As DNA, the CDR3 is TGTGCCAGCAGCACCCGACGGGATGTCTACGAGCAGTACTTC. The whole variable domain, remainder taken from reference TRBV7-9 and TRBJ2-7, is DTGVSQNPRHKITKRGQNVTFRCDPISEHNRLYWYRQTLGQGPEFLTYFQNEAQLEKSRLLSDRFSAERPKGSFSTLEIQRTEQGDSAMYLCASSTRRDVYEQYFGPGTRLTVT.

This sequence joins TRBV18 and TRBJ2-5; D gene unclear. Germline V gives CDR1 KGHSH, CDR2 LQKENI. Trimming took 4 bases from V and 5 from J, leaving 14 bases between them. The CDR3 has 14 amino acids. The CDR3 bases are TGTGCCAGCTCACACACGCAGGATGCGGAGACCCAGTACTTC. Its translation: CASSHTQDAETQYF.

There are a few counts of this clone. The V gene is TRBV6-5, the J gene TRBJ2-5, with TRBD1 identical over 9 bases. The CDR3 loop spans 15 amino acids. Germline values: CDR1 MNHEY, CDR2 SVGAGI. V shed 6 bases and J 2 bases; nucleotides not matched to a gene: 7. The CDR3, as DNA: TGTGCCAGCAGCTCACAGGGGGCGGGGCAAGAGACCCAGTACTTC. Translation: CASSSQGAGQETQYF.

This sequence joins TRBV10-3 and TRBJ2-3, with a possible D match to TRBD2 (5 bases). The V gene lost 8 bases and the J gene lost 5 bases, with 14 bases spanning the gap. This CDR3 contains 13 residues. CDR1 and CDR2 (germline): ENHRY, SYGVKD. DNA for the CDR3: TGTGCCATCGGAAGAGGGCGAGGAGATACGCAGTATTTT. Protein: CAIGRGRGDTQYF.